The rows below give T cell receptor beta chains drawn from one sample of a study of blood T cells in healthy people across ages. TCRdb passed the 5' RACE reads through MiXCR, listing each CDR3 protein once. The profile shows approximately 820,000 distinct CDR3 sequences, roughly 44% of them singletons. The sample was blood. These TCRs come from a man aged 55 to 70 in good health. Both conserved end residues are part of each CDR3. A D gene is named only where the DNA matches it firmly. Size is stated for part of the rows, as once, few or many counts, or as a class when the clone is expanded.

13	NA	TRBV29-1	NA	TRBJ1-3	CSVGVGFGNTIYF
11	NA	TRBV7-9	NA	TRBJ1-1	CASSLDFTAFF
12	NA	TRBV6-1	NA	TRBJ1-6	CAGGGLLFPLHF
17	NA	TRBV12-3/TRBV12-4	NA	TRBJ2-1	CAGSSALVLNPNNEQFF
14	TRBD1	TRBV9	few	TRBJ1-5	CASSPGTGLPLLHF
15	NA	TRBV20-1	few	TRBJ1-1	CSARDGPYGDTEAFF
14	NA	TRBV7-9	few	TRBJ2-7	CASSLRATGDEQYF
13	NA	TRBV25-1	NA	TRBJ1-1	CASSLHQNTEAFF
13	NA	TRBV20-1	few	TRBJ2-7	CSATPRGSYEQYF
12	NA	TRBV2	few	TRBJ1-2	CAPQGLNYGYTF
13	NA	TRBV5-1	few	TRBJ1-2	CASGTSWDYGYTF
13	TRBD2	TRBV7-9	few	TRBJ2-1	CASKRGDYNEQFF
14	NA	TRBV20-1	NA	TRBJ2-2	CSASDRLRPGELFF
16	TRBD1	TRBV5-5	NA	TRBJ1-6	CASSPRQGDYNSPLHF
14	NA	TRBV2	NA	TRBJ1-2	CASSRDGTNYGYTF
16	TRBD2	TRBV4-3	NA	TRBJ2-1	CASSPKPGLAWNEQFF
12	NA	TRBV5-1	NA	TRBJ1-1	CASIRGGTEAFF
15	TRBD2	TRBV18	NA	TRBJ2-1	CASSPGTSGENEQFF
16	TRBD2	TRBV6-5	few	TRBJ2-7	CASSYSTSGPSYEQYF
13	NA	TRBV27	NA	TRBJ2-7	CASSREMGYEQYF
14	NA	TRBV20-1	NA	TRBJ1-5	CSARSGAGNQPQHF
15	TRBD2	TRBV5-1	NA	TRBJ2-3	CASSLGRGGGDTQYF
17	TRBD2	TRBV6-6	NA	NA	CASSYSRGGRSKNIQYF